Each of the 25 T cell receptor beta chains below was sequenced from the same sample in a study of T cell changes during pregnancy in multiple sclerosis. TCRdb's copy holds only in-frame clones and misses some; the assay was immunoSEQ multiplex PCR. The sample shows 91,000 or so clones, around 94% of them seen only once. The sample was peripheral blood, taken after pregnancy. The receptors stem from a female donor with multiple sclerosis, enrolled in a pregnancy study.

The V and J genes are TRBV28 and TRBJ1-2; TRBD1 might be the D (6 bases). Trimming removed 1 base from V and 7 bases from J, with 10 bases in between. The CDR3 length is 13 residues. CDR1 is MDHEN and CDR2 is SYDVKM in the germline V gene. The CDR3 DNA sequence: TGTGCCAGCAGTTTATCGAGGGGGAGTGGCTACACCTTC. This codes for CASSLSRGSGYTF.

This sequence joins TRBV4-2 and TRBJ2-7; 7 bases agree with TRBD2. The CDR3 extends over 16 amino acids. Germline V gives CDR1 LGHNA, CDR2 YNFKEQ. With V trimmed by 0 bases and J by 3 bases, 8 bases remained unmatched. The DNA for the CDR3 is TGTGCCAGCAGCCAAGAATGGACGGGGGGTTACTACGAGCAGTACTTC. Translating it yields CASSQEWTGGYYEQYF.

The rearrangement links TRBV5-5 to TRBJ2-7; D may be TRBD2 (6 bases). V gave up 4 bases and J gave up 3 bases, with 17 bases separating them. The CDR3 sequence is 15 residues long. Germline assignment: CDR1 SGHKS and CDR2 YYEKEE (reference sequence). CDR3 nucleotide sequence: TGTGCCAGCAGCCTTGGGCGGGACCGAGACTACGAGCAGTACTTC. Translated: CASSLGRDRDYEQYF.

The rearrangement joins TRBV19 to TRBJ1-5; D gene ambiguous. V dropped 5 bases and J dropped 13 bases, with 15 bases sitting between them. Germline values: CDR1 LNHDA, CDR2 SQIVND (reference sequence). This CDR3 region has 12 residues. The CDR3 region is CASSHQSTVQHF. The CDR3 region has the DNA TGTGCCAGTAGTCACCAGTCAACAGTACAGCATTTT.

The rearrangement joins TRBV7-6 to TRBJ2-7; D might be TRBD1 (6 bases). Trimming removed 4 bases at V and 5 bases at J, with 12 bases between. CDR1 and CDR2 from the germline V gene are SGHVS and FNYEAQ. This CDR3 is built from 13 residues. In DNA, the CDR3 is TGTGCCAGCAGCTCAGGGGTTGGTGACGAGCAGTACTTC. It translates to CASSSGVGDEQYF.

In DNA, the CDR3 is TGTGCCAGCCCCAATGCGTGTTCTCTTCCTGGGGCCAACGTCCTGACTTTC. Translated, it gives CASPNACSLPGANVLTF. The chain combines TRBV7-6 with TRBJ2-6; D remains ambiguous. V gave up 8 bases and J gave up 2 bases, with 19 bases separating them. The CDR3 length is 17 residues. CDR1 is SGHVS and CDR2 is FNYEAQ in the germline V gene.

The chain combines TRBV18 with TRBJ1-4, with D possibly matching TRBD1 (6 bases). The V end was cut by 9 bases, the J end by 4 bases, with 12 bases between. Germline-derived CDR1 and CDR2 are KGHSH and LQKENI. This CDR3 spans 13 amino acids. The CDR3 sequence: CASTDSLNEKLFF. In DNA, the CDR3 is TGTGCCAGTACGGACAGCCTTAATGAAAAACTGTTTTTT.

The chain couples TRBV30 to TRBJ1-1; 7 bases are shared with TRBD1. The CDR3 contains 13 residues. Germline CDR1 and CDR2: GTSNPN and SVGIG (reference sequence). V trimming: 0 bases; J trimming: 7 bases; junction bases outside the gene matches: 5. The CDR3 DNA reads TGTGCCTGGAGTGTACAGGGGCCGAATGAAGCTTTCTTT. As protein: CAWSVQGPNEAFF.

Worth noting for this clone: In the same sample, other DNA sequences code for this CDR3. The rearrangement uses TRBV19 and TRBJ1-1; TRBD1 matches 7 bases. The CDR3 sequence is 14 residues long. Germline CDR1 LNHDA, CDR2 SQIVND (reference sequence). V lost 6 bases and J lost 0; bases outside the gene matches: 4. CDR3 sequence reads: CASRRTGLNTEAFF. The DNA for the CDR3 is TGTGCCAGTAGACGGACAGGCCTGAACACTGAAGCTTTCTTT.

The CDR3 loop is CATKLNRATNYGYTF. The CDR3, as DNA: TGCGCCACTAAACTCAACAGGGCCACAAACTATGGCTACACCTTC. The chain couples TRBV5-1 to TRBJ1-2; D perhaps matches TRBD1 (6 bases). This CDR3 spans 15 amino acids. V was shortened by 9 bases and J by 2 bases, with 20 bases between the two germline ends. CDR1 and CDR2 from the germline V gene are SGHRS and YFSETQ.

The chain recombines TRBV10-3 with TRBJ2-1; 7 bases agree with TRBD2. Germline CDR1 is ENHRY and CDR2 is SYGVKD. The ends lost 2 bases at V and 5 bases at J; junction bases unmatched: 12. This CDR3 spans 17 amino acids. CDR3 DNA: TGTGCCATCAGTGAGGTCCCTTTCTCGGGGGGAAACAATGAGCAGTTCTTC. Translated, it gives CAISEVPFSGGNNEQFF.

This clone was recorded once. The V gene is TRBV9, the J gene TRBJ2-7; tentative D call: TRBD1 (6 bases). V lost 3 bases to trimming and J lost 6 bases, with 16 bases between them. CDR1 is SGDLS, CDR2 YYNGEE, per germline. CDR3 length: 14 residues. The CDR3 here is CASSAQDSLGEQYF. CDR3 DNA sequence: TGTGCCAGCAGCGCCCAGGACAGCCTGGGCGAGCAGTACTTC.

V and J are TRBV5-6 and TRBJ2-7, with TRBD1 matching over 8 bases. After removal of 3 bases from V and 3 bases from J, the junction contained 8 bases not matched to a gene. Germline-derived CDR1 and CDR2 are SGHDT and YYEEEE. The CDR3 runs to 15 residues. The CDR3 DNA reads as TGTGCCAGCAGCTCCGGACAGGGTCGATACTACGAGCAGTACTTC. Translation: CASSSGQGRYYEQYF.

The rearrangement uses TRBV6-5 and TRBJ2-7; 7 nucleotides line up with TRBD2. Trimming removed 5 bases from V and 0 bases from J; junction bases left unmatched: 7. Per the germline V gene, CDR1 is MNHEY and CDR2 is SVGAGI. The CDR3 has 15 residues. CDR3 sequence: CASSRSGDVSYEQYF. The CDR3 coding sequence is TGTGCCAGCAGTCGCAGCGGGGATGTCTCCTACGAGCAGTACTTC.

The J gene is TRBJ2-7, the V gene TRBV11-1; D gene unclear. CDR3 length: 13 amino acids. V dropped 1 base and J dropped 2 bases, with 6 bases sitting between them. The V gene's germline CDR1 is SGHAT and CDR2 FQDESV (reference sequence). The CDR3: CASSLDSPYEQYF. DNA of the CDR3: TGTGCCAGCAGCTTAGACAGCCCCTACGAGCAGTACTTC.

The chain is built from TRBV4-3 and TRBJ2-3; D perhaps matches TRBD1 (5 bases). Trimming removed 4 bases from V and 1 base from J, with 21 bases in between. The CDR3 contains 18 residues. In germline, CDR1 is LGHNA, CDR2 YSLEER. The CDR3 region has the DNA TGCGCCAGCAGCCTTCACGCCACGCAGGGTATGGGCACAGATACGCAGTATTTT. Translated: CASSLHATQGMGTDTQYF.

This clone was observed once. The V and J genes are TRBV5-6 and TRBJ2-7, with 7 bases fitting TRBD1. V lost 4 bases, J lost 6 bases, and 13 bases stayed unmatched. The CDR3 sequence is 15 residues long. CDR1 and CDR2 (germline): SGHDT, YYEEEE. CDR3 region: CASSQPPQGVGEQYF. The CDR3 bases are TGTGCCAGCAGCCAGCCCCCCCAGGGGGTCGGCGAGCAGTACTTC.

V is TRBV30 and J is TRBJ1-4; D unresolved. V was cut by 7 bases and J by 0 bases, with 9 bases left in between. The CDR3 consists of 13 residues. Germline loops: CDR1 GTSNPN, CDR2 SVGIG (reference sequence). CDR3 region: CASRRATNEKLFF. Here the CDR3 DNA reads TGTGCCTCCAGACGGGCAACTAATGAAAAACTGTTTTTT.

J is TRBJ2-5 and V is TRBV18; no firm D call. This CDR3 contains 15 residues. CDR1 and CDR2 from the germline V gene are KGHSH and LQKENI. Trimming left V 1 base short and J 1 base short, with 10 bases between. The CDR3 loop reads CASSPRARTQETQYF. The CDR3 DNA sequence: TGTGCCAGCTCACCACGGGCACGAACCCAAGAGACCCAGTACTTC.

About this clone: This sample also contains other DNA sequences that code for the same CDR3. V is TRBV7-2 and J is TRBJ2-7; TRBD1 matches 10 bases. The junction had 4 bases not matched to a gene; V was cut back by 3 bases and J by 2 bases. CDR3 length equals 15 residues. The germline CDR1 and CDR2 sequences are SGHTA and FQGNSA. CDR3 sequence: CASSLAGTGAYEQYF. DNA of the CDR3: TGTGCCAGCAGCTTGGCCGGGACAGGGGCCTACGAGCAGTACTTC.

The rearrangement uses TRBV5-6 and TRBJ1-6; D not resolved. V shed 5 bases and J shed 7 bases, with 16 bases lying between them. The CDR3 is made up of 15 amino acids. Germline V lookup: CDR1 SGHDT, CDR2 YYEEEE. The CDR3 nucleotides read TGTGCCAGCAGGCACGGAGGAACAAGAAATTCACCCCTCCACTTT. Residues: CASRHGGTRNSPLHF.

The chain is built from TRBV5-1 and TRBJ1-2; 8 nucleotides match TRBD1. J gave up 6 bases and V 0 bases, and 13 bases lay outside the gene matches. The germline V gene encodes CDR1 SGHRS and CDR2 YFSETQ. This CDR3 comprises 17 residues. CDR3 protein: CASSLAGQGREVDGYTF. The CDR3 DNA is TGCGCCAGCAGCTTGGCCGGACAGGGAAGGGAAGTGGATGGCTACACCTTC.

V and J are TRBV9 and TRBJ1-1; D unresolved. In germline, CDR1 is SGDLS, CDR2 YYNGEE. The CDR3 loop spans 14 amino acids. V was shortened by 0 bases and J by 1 base, with 7 bases between the two germline ends. Here the CDR3 reads CASSVGQQNTEAFF. CDR3 nucleotides: TGTGCCAGCAGCGTAGGTCAACAGAACACTGAAGCTTTCTTT.

The gene calls are TRBV18 and TRBJ1-2, with no clear D. This CDR3 comprises 14 residues. Trimming stripped 0 bases from V and 4 bases from J, with 9 bases between. In germline, CDR1 is KGHSH, CDR2 LQKENI. The CDR3 DNA follows: TGTGCCAGCTCACCACCACAGATTCTCTATGGCTACACCTTC. Amino acid sequence: CASSPPQILYGYTF.

This clone was counted a single time. A read error may be the cause here, since a much bigger clone is one base away. The V gene is TRBV6-5, the J gene TRBJ2-1; 7 bases match TRBD2. From germline, CDR1 is MNHEY and CDR2 SVGAGI. This CDR3 is 14 amino acids long. With 6 bases clipped from V and 9 bases from J, the junction kept 11 bases outside the gene matches. This chain's CDR3 is CASRPREAISEQFF. As DNA, the CDR3 is TGTGCCAGCAGACCCCGGGAGGCGATTTCTGAGCAGTTCTTC.